The clone carrying this T cell receptor beta chain has only a few counts. What it binds is not known. TCRdb reprocessed the 5' RACE reads via MiXCR and lists one record per CDR3 protein. The sample includes some 220,000 distinct CDR3 sequences, 7.3% of them seen just once. These data come from a study of CD8 T cells in ankylosing spondylitis. Whole-study results and caveats: Clones linked to disease were reported to show significant enrichment in matched ankylosing spondylitis synovial fluid. The disease-linked clones had a CD8+ phenotype and low blood frequencies. A number of the motif variants had already been described in reactive arthritis synovial fluid and blood. Ankylosing spondylitis blood appeared to carry a characteristic TCR beta motif of 7 or 8 highly homologous variants.

V shed 1 base, J shed 5 bases, and the junction held 13 bases outside the gene matches. Germline V CDR1 and CDR2: MNHNS, SASEGT. CDR3 length: 17 residues. The sequencing sample was made of blood, either unsorted or a sorted T cell fraction (not recorded which). This sequence joins TRBV6-1 and TRBJ2-5; 7 nucleotides agree with TRBD1. This clonotype originated in a male donor with ankylosing spondylitis. CDR3 in amino acids: CASSEGTGATGWETQYF. CDR3 coding DNA: TGTGCCAGCAGTGAAGGAACAGGGGCAACTGGGTGGGAGACCCAGTACTTC.